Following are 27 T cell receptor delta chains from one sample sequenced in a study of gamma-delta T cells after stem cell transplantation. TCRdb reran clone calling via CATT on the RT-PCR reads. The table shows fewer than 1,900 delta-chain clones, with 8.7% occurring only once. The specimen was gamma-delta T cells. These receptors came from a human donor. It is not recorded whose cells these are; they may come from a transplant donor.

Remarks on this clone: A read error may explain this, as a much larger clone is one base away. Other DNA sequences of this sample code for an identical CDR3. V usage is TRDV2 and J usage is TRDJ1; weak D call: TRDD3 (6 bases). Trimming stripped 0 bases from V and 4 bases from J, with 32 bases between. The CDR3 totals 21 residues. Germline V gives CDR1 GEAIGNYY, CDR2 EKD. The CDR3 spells CACDTVRNLGEAGEHNDKLIF. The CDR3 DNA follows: TGTGCCTGTGACACCGTACGTAACCTAGGGGAAGCTGGGGAACACAACGATAAACTCATCTTT.

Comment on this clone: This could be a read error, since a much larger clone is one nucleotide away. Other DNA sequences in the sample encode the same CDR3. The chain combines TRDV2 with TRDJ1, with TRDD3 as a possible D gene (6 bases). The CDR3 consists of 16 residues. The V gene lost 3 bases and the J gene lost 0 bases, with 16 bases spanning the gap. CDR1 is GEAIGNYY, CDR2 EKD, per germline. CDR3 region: CACDPLLGDYTDKLIF. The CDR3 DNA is TGTGCCTGTGACCCATTACTGGGAGATTACACCGATAAACTCATCTTT.

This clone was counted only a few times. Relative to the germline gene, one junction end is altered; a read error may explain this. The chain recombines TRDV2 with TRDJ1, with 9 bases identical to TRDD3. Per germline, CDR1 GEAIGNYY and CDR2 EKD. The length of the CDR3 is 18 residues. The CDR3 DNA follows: TGTGCCCGTGACACCGTGCCTGGGGGATTGTCGAAAACCGATAAACTCATCTTT. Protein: CARDTVPGGLSKTDKLIF.

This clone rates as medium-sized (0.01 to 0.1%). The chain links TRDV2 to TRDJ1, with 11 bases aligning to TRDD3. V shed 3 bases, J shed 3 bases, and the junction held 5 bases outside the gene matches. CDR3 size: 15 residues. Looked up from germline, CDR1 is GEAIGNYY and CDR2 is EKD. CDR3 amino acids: CACDRLGDTSDKLIF. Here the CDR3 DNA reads TGTGCCTGTGACCGTCTGGGGGATACCTCCGATAAACTCATCTTT.

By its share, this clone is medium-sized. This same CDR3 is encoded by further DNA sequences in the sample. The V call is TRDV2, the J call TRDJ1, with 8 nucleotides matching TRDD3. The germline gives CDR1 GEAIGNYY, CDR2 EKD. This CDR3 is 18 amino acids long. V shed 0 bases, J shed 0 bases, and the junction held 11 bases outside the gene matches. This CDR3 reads CACDTVSGGSVYTDKLIF. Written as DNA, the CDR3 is TGTGCCTGTGACACCGTGAGTGGGGGATCCGTCTACACCGATAAACTCATCTTT.

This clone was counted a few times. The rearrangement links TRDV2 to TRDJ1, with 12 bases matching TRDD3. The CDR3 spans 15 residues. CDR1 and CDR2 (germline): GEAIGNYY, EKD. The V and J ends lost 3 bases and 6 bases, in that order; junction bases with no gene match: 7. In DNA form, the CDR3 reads TGTGCCTGTGACCTAGTACTGGGGGATACCTATAAACTCATCTTT. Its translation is CACDLVLGDTYKLIF.

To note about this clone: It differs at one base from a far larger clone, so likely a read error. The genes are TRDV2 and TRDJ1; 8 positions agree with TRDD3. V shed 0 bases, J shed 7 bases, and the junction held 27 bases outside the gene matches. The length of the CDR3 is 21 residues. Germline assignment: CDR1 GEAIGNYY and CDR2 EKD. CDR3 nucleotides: TGTGCCTGTGACACCGTACGTAACCTGGGGGAAGCTGGGGAACACAACGTTAAACTCATCTTT. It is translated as CACDTVRNLGEAGEHNVKLIF.

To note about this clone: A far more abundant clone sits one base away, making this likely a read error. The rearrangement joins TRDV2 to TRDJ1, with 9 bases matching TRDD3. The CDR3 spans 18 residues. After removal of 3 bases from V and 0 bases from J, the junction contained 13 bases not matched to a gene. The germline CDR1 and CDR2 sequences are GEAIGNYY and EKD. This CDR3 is CACDRLGDNLDNTDKLIF. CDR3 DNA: TGTGCCTGTGACCGACTGGGGGACAACCTAGATAACACCGATAAACTCATCTTT.

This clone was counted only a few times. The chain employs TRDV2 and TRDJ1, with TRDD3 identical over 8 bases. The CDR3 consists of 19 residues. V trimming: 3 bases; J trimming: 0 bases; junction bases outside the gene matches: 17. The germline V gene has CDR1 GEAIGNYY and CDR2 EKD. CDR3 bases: TGTGCCTGTGACCCCCTTATAAGTACTGGGGGTTCCTACACCGATAAACTCATCTTT. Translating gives CACDPLISTGGSYTDKLIF.

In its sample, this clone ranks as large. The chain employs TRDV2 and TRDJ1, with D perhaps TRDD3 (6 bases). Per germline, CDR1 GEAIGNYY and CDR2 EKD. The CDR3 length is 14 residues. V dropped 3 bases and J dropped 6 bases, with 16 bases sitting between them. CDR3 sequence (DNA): TGTGCCTGTGACCCTGACTGGGCCTCTAATAAACTCATCTTT. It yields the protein CACDPDWASNKLIF.

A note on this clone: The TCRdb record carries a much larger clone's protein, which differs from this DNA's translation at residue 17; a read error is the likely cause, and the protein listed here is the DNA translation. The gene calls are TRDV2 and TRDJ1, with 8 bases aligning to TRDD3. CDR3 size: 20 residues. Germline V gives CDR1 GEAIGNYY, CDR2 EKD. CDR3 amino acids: CACDTVTDWGSPHTTDELIF. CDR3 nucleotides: TGTGCCTGTGACACCGTGACGGACTGGGGGTCACCTCATACGACCGATGAACTCATCTTT.

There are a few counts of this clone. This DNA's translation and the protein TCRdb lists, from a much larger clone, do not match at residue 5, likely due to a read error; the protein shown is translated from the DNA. The CDR3 DNA reads as TGTGCCTGTGACGCCGTTTCCACTTCTGGGGGTCCTTCGTACACCGATAAACTCATCTTT. Translating gives CACDAVSTSGGPSYTDKLIF. The chain joins TRDV2 to TRDJ1, with 7 positions matching TRDD3. Germline lookup yields CDR1 GEAIGNYY and CDR2 EKD. The J segment lost 0 bases and the V segment lost 3 bases, leaving 21 bases of the junction unmatched. This CDR3 comprises 20 residues.

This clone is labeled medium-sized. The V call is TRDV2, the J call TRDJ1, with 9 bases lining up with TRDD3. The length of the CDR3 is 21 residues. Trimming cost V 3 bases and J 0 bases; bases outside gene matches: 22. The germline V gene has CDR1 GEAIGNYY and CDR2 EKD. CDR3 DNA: TGTGCCTGTGACTCAATTTCCTACAGGGGACTGGGGGAAATAAACACCGATAAACTCATCTTT. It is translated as CACDSISYRGLGEINTDKLIF.

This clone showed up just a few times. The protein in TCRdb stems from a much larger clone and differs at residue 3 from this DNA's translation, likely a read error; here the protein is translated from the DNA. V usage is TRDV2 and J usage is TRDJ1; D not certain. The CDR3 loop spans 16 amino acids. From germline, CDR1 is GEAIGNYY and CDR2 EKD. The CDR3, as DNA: TGTGCCCGTGACACCTTGGCGTTAGACCATGCCGATAAACTCATCTTT. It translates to CARDTLALDHADKLIF.

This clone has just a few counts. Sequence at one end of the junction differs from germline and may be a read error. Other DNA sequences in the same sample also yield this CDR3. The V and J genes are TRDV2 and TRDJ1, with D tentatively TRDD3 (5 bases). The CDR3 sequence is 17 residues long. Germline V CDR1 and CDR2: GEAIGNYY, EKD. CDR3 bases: TGTGCCTGTGACACCGTCGGGAGGGGAATAAACACCGACAAACTCATCTTT. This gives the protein CACDTVGRGINTDKLIF.

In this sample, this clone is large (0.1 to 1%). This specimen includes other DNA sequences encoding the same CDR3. This CDR3 is CACDTLLGEKYTDKLIF. CDR3 nucleotides: TGTGCCTGTGACACCCTCCTGGGGGAGAAGTACACCGATAAACTCATCTTT. This chain joins TRDV2 and TRDJ1; 8 bases match TRDD3. With 0 bases clipped from V and 0 bases from J, the junction kept 8 bases outside the gene matches. Germline CDR1 is GEAIGNYY and CDR2 is EKD. CDR3 length: 17 amino acids.

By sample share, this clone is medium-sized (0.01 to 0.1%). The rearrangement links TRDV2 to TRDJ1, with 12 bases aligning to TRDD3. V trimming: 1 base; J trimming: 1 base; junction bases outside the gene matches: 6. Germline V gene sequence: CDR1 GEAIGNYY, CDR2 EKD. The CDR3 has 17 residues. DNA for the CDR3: TGTGCCTGTGACACTCTGGGGGATACGTCGGGCACCGATAAACTCATCTTT. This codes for CACDTLGDTSGTDKLIF.

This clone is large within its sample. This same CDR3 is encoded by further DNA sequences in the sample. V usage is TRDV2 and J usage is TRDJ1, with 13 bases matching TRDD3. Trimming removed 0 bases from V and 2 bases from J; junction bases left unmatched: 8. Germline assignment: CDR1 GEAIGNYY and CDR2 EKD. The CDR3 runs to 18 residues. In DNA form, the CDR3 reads TGTGCCTGTGACACCGTAACTACTGGGGGATACGGAACCGATAAACTCATCTTT. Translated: CACDTVTTGGYGTDKLIF.

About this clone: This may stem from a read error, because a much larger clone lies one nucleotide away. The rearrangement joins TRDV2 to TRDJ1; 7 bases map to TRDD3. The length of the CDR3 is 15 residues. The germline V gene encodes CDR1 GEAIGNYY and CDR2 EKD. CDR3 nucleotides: TGTGCCTGTGACACGCTGGGGGTCAACACCGATAAATTCATCTTT. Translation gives CACDTLGVNTDKFIF.

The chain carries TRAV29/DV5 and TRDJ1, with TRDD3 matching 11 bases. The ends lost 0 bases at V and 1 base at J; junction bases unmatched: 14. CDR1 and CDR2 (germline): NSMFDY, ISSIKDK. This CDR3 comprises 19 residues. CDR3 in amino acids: CAASEGHSLGDTVTDKLIF. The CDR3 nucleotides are TGTGCAGCAAGCGAGGGTCACTCTCTGGGGGATACCGTCACCGATAAACTCATCTTT.

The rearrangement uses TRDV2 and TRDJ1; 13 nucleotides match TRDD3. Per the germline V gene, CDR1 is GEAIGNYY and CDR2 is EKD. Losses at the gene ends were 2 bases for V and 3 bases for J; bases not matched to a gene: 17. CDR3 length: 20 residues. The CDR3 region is CACDNVLLGDTGASADKLIF. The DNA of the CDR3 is TGTGCCTGTGACAACGTGCTACTGGGGGATACGGGCGCGTCGGCCGATAAACTCATCTTT.

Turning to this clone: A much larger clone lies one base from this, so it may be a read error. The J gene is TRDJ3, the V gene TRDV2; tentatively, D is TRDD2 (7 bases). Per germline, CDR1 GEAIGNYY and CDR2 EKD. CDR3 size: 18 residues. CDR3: CACDKATRPSWGTRQMFF. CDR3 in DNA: TGTGCCTGTGACAAGGCCACCCGGCCTTCCTGGGGCACCCGACAGATGTTTTTC.

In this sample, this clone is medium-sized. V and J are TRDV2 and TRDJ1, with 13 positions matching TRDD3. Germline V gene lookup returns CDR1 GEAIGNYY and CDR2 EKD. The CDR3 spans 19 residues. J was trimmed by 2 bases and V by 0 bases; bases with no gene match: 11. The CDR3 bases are TGTGCCTGTGACACCGTGGGCGGACTGGGGGATACGTCTACCGATAAACTCATCTTT. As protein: CACDTVGGLGDTSTDKLIF.

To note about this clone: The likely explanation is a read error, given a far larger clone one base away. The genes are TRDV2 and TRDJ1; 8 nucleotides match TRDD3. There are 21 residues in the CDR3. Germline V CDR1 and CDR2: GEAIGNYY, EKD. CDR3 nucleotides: TGTGCCTGTGACACCGTTGCCGATTTCTCCCGTACTGGGGGTCCGGCTAGTAAACTCACCTTT. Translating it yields CACDTVADFSRTGGPASKLTF.

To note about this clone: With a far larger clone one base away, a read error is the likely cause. The CDR3 nucleotides are TGTGCCTGTGACACCGTTTCCTGGGCTGGGGGATACCCCGATAAACTCATCTTT. It encodes CACDTVSWAGGYPDKLIF. The rearrangement links TRDV2 to TRDJ1; 11 positions match TRDD3. The V gene's germline CDR1 is GEAIGNYY and CDR2 EKD. The CDR3 is 18 amino acids. V was clipped by 0 bases and J by 3 bases; unmatched bases: 11.

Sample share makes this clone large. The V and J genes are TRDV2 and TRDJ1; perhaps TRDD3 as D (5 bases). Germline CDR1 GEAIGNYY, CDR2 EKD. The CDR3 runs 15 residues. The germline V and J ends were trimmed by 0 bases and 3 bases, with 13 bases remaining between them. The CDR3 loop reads CACDTVLRGADKLIF. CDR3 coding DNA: TGTGCCTGTGACACCGTACTGAGGGGGGCCGATAAACTCATCTTT.

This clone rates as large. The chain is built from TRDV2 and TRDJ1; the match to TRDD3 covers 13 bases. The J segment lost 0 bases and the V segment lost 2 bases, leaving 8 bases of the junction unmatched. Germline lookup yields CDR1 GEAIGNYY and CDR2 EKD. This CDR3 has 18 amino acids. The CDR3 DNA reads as TGTGCCTGTGACATACTTACTGGGGGATACGCGAACACCGATAAACTCATCTTT. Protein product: CACDILTGGYANTDKLIF.